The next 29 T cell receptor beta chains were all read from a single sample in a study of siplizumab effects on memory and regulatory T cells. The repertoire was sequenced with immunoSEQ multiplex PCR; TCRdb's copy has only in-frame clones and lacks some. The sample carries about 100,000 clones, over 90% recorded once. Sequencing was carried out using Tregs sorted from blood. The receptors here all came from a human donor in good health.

CDR3 bases: TGTGCCTGGAGTCCGCCGGGCGGCTACGAGCAGTACTTC. This sequence encodes CAWSPPGGYEQYF. The chain recombines TRBV30 with TRBJ2-7; unclear D gene. The CDR3 contains 13 residues. CDR1 GTSNPN and CDR2 SVGIG come from the germline V gene (reference sequence). Trimming pared 2 bases from V and 3 bases from J, leaving 11 bases between.

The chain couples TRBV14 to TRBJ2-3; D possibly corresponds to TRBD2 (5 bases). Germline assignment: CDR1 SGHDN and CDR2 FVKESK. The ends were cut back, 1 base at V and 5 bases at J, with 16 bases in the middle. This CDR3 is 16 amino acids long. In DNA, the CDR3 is TGTGCCAGCAGCCAAGGGGCGGGCCCCATACTAGATACGCAGTATTTT. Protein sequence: CASSQGAGPILDTQYF.

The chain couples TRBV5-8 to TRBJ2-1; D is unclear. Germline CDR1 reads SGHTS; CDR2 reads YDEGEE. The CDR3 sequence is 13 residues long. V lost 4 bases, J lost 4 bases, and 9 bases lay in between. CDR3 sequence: CASSPIAYNEQFF. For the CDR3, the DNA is TGTGCCAGCAGCCCTATCGCATACAATGAGCAGTTCTTC.

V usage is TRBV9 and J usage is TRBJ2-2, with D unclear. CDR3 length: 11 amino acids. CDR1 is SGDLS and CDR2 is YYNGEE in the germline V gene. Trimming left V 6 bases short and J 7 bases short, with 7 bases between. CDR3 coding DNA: TGTGCCAGCACCACCTACGGGGAGCTGTTTTTT. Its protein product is CASTTYGELFF.

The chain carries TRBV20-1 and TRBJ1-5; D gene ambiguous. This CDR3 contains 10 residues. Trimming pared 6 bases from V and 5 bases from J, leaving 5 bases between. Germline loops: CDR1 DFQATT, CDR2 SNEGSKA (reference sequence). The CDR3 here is CSAGDQPQHF. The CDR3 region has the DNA TGCAGTGCCGGGGATCAGCCCCAGCATTTT.

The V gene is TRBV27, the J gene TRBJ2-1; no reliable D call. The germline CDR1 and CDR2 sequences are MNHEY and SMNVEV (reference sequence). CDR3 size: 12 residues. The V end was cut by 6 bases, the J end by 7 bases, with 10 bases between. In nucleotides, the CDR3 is TGTGCCAGCAGACCGACCCGGAATGAGCAGTTCTTC. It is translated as CASRPTRNEQFF.

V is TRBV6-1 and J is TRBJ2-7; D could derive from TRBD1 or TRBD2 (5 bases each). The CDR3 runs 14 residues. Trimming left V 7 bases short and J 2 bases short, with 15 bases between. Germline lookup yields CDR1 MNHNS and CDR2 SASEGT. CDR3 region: CASTSGTYTYEQYF. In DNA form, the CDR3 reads TGTGCCAGCACCTCCGGGACGTACACCTACGAGCAGTACTTC.

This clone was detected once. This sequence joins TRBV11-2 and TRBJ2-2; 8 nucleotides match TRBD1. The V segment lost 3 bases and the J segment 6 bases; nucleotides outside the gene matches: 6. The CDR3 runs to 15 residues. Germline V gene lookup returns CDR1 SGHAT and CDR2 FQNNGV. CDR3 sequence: CASSLGSGGAGELFF. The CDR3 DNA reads TGTGCCAGCAGCTTGGGGTCAGGGGGCGCCGGGGAGCTGTTTTTT.

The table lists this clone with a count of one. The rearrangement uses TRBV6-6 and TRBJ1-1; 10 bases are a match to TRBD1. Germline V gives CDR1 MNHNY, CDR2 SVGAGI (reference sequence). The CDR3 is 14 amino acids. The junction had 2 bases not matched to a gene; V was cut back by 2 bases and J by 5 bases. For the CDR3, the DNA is TGTGCCAGCAGTTACGGACAGGGGGAAACTGAAGCTTTCTTT. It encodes CASSYGQGETEAFF.

The CDR3, as DNA: TGTGCCAGCAGTTTTACAAGTGGACAGGGGGGATTTGGGCAGTACTTC. It codes for CASSFTSGQGGFGQYF. The chain recombines TRBV28 with TRBJ2-7; 10 bases align to TRBD1. Germline-derived CDR1 and CDR2 are MDHEN and SYDVKM. The V segment lost 3 bases and the J segment 9 bases; nucleotides outside the gene matches: 14. This CDR3 has 16 amino acids.

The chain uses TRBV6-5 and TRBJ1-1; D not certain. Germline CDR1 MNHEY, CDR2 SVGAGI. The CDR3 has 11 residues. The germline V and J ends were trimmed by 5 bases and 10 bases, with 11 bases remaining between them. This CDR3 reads CASSEAGRAFF. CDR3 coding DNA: TGTGCCAGCAGTGAAGCGGGCAGAGCTTTCTTT.

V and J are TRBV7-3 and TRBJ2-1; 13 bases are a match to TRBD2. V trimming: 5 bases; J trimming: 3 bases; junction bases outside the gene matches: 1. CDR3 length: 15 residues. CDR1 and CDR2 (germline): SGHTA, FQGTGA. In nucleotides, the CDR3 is TGTGCCAGCAGCAGGACTAGCGGGAGCTACAATGAGCAGTTCTTC. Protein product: CASSRTSGSYNEQFF.

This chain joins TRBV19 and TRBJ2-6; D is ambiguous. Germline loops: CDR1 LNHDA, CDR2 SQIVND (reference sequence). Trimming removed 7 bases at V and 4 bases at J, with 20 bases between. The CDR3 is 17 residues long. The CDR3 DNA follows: TGTGCCAGTACCGTGGGCGGTGGAGAGACCGGGGCCAACGTCCTGACTTTC. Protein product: CASTVGGGETGANVLTF.

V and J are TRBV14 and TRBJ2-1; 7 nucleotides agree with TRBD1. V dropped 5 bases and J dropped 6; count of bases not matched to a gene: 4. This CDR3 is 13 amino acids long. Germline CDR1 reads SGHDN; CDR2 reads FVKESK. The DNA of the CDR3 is TGTGCCAGCAGCAGACAGGGCCCCAATGAGCAGTTCTTC. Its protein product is CASSRQGPNEQFF.

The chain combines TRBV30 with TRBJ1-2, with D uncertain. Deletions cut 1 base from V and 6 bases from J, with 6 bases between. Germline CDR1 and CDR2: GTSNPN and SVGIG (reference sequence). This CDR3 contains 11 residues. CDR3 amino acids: CAWSGVDGYTF. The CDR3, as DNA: TGTGCCTGGAGTGGGGTAGATGGCTACACCTTC.

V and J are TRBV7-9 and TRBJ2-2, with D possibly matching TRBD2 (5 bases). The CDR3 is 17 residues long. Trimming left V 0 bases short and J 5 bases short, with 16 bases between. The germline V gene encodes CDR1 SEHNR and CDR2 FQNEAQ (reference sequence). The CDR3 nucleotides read TGTGCCAGCAGCTTAGCCCAACTGGACTGGGCGACCGGGGAGCTGTTTTTT. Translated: CASSLAQLDWATGELFF.

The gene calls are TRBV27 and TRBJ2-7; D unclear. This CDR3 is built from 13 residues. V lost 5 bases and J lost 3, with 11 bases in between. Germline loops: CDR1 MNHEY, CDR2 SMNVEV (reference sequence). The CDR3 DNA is TGTGCCAGCAGTCTTACAGTTAACTACGAGCAGTACTTC. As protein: CASSLTVNYEQYF.

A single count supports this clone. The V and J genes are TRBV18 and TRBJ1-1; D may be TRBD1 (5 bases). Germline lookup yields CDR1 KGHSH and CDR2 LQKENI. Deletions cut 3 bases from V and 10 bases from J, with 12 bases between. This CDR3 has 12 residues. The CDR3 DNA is TGTGCCAGCTCACCGGAGGGGTTATCAGCTTTCTTT. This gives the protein CASSPEGLSAFF.

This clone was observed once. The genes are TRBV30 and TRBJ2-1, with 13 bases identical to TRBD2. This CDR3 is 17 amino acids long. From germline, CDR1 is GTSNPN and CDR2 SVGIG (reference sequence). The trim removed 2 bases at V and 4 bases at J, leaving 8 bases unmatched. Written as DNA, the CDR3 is TGTGCCTGGAGTACACAATGGGGACTAGCGGGGTACAATGAGCAGTTCTTC. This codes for CAWSTQWGLAGYNEQFF.

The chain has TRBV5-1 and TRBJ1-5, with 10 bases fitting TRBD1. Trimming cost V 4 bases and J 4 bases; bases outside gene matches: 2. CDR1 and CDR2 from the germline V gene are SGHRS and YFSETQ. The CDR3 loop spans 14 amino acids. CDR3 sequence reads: CASSPGQGNQPQHF. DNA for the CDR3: TGCGCCAGCAGCCCGGGACAGGGGAATCAGCCCCAGCATTTT.

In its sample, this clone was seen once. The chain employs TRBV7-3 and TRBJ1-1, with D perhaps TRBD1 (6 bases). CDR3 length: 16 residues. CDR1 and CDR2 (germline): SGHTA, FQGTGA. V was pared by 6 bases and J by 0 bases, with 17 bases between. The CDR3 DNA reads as TGTGCCAGCAGTCCACAGGGAGGCATCATGAACACTGAAGCTTTCTTT. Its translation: CASSPQGGIMNTEAFF.

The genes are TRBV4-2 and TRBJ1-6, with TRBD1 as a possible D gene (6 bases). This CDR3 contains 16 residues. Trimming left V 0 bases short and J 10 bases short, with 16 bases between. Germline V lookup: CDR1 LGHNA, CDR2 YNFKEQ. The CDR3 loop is CASSQDPRGGFSPLHF. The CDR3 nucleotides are TGTGCCAGCAGCCAAGATCCCAGGGGAGGATTCTCACCCCTCCACTTT.

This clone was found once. In DNA, the CDR3 is TGCGCCAGCAGCTTGACAGGGAGCGATGAGCAGTTCTTC. This encodes CASSLTGSDEQFF. The chain couples TRBV5-1 to TRBJ2-1; TRBD1 is a possible D gene (6 bases). Trimming removed 1 base from V and 8 bases from J, with 10 bases in between. CDR1 and CDR2 from the germline V gene are SGHRS and YFSETQ. This CDR3 has 13 amino acids.

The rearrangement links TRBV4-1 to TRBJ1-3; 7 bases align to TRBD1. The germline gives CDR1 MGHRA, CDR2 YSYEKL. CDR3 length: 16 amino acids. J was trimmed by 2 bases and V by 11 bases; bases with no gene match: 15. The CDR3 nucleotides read TGCGCCCCACCTGTCATAGGGGGCGCCCCTGGAAACACCATATATTTT. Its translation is CAPPVIGGAPGNTIYF.

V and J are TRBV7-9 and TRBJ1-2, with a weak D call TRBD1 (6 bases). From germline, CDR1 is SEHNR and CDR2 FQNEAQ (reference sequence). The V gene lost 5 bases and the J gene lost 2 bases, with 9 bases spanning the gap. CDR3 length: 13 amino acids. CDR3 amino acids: CASSPTGNYGYTF. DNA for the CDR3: TGTGCCAGCAGCCCAACAGGGAACTATGGCTACACCTTC.

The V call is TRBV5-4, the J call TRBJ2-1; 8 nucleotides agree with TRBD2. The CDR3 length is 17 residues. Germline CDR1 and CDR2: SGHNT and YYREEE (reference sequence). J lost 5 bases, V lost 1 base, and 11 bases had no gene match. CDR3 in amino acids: CASSLRAIAGLHNEQFF. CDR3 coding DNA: TGTGCCAGCAGCTTGAGGGCTATAGCGGGGCTTCACAATGAGCAGTTCTTC. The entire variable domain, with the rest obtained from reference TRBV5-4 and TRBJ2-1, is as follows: ETGVTQSPTHLIKTRGQQVTLRCSSQSGHNTVSWYQQALGQGPQFIFQYYREEENGRGNFPPRFSGLQFPNYSSELNVNALELDDSALYLCASSLRAIAGLHNEQFFGPGTRLTVL.

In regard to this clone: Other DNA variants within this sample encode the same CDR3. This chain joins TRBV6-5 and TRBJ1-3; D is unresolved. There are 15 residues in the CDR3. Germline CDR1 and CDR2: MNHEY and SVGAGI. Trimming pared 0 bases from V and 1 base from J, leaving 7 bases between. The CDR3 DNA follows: TGTGCCAGCAGTTACTCGCGAGTTTCTGGAAACACCATATATTTT. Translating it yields CASSYSRVSGNTIYF.

The CDR3 here is CASSPRTDFLPEAFF. The CDR3 DNA is TGTGCCAGCAGCCCGAGGACGGATTTTTTGCCTGAAGCTTTCTTT. V and J are TRBV21-1 and TRBJ1-1. TRBV21-1 represents a pseudogene. This CDR3 comprises 15 residues.

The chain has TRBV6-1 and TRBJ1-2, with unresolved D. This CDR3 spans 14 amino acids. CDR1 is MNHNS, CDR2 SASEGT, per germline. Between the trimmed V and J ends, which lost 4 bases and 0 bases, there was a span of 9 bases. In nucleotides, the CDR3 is TGTGCCAGCAGTGGAGTCCTTACTAACTATGGCTACACCTTC. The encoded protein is CASSGVLTNYGYTF.